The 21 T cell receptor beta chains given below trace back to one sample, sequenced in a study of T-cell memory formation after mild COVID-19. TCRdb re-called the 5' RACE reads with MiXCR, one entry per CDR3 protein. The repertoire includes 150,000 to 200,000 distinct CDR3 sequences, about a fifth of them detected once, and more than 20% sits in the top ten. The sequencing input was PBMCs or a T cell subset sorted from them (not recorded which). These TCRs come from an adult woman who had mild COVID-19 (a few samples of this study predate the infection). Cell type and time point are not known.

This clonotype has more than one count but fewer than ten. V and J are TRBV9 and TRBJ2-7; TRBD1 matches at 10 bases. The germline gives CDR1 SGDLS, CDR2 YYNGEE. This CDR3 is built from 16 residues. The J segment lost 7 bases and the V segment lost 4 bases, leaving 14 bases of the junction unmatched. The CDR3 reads CASSSSGTGVVKEQYF. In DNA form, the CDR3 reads TGTGCCAGCAGCTCCTCCGGGACAGGGGTGGTGAAGGAGCAGTACTTC.

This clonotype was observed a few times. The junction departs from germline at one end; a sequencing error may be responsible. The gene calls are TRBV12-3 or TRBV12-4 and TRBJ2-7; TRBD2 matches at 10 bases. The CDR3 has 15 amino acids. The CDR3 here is CASSLAGGHSYEQYF. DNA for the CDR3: TGTGCCAGCAGCTTAGCGGGGGGCCACTCCTACGAGCAGTACTTC.

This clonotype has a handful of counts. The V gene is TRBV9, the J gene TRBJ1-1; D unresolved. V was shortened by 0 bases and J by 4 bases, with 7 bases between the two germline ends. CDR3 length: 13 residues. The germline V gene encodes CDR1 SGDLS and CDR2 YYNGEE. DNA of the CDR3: TGTGCCAGCAGCGTAGTGACCGGCACTGAAGCTTTCTTT. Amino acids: CASSVVTGTEAFF.

CDR3 nucleotides: TGTGCCAGCAGCTTTGCAGGGAACTATGGCTACACCTTC. Protein: CASSFAGNYGYTF. The chain employs TRBV11-1 and TRBJ1-2, with a tentative D call TRBD1 (5 bases). Germline V gene lookup returns CDR1 SGHAT and CDR2 FQDESV (reference sequence). Trimming cost V 3 bases and J 2 bases, with 7 bases left between them. This CDR3 has 13 residues. Together with reference TRBV11-1 and TRBJ1-2, the CDR3 gives the full variable domain: EAEVAQSPRYKITEKSQAVAFWCDPISGHATLYWYRQILGQGPELLVQFQDESVVDDSQLPKDRFSAERLKGVDSTLKIQPAELGDSAMYLCASSFAGNYGYTFGSGTRLTVV.

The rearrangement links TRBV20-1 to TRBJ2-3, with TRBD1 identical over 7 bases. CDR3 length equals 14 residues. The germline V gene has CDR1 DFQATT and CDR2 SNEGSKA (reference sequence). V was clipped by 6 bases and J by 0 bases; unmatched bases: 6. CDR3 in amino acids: CSAKTGSSTDTQYF. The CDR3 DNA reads TGCAGTGCCAAGACAGGGAGTAGCACAGATACGCAGTATTTT.

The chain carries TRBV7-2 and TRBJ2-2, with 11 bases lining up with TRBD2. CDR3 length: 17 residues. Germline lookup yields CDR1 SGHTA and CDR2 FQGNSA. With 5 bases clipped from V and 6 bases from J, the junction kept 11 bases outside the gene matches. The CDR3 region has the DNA TGTGCCAGCAGCCTGCCAACTAGCGGGAGTCCTCCCGGGGAGCTGTTTTTT. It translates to CASSLPTSGSPPGELFF. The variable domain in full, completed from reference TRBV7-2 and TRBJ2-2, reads GAGVSQSPSNKVTEKGKDVELRCDPISGHTALYWYRQSLGQGLEFLIYFQGNSAPDKSGLPSDRFSAERTGGSVSTLTIQRTQQEDSAVYLCASSLPTSGSPPGELFFGEGSRLTVL.

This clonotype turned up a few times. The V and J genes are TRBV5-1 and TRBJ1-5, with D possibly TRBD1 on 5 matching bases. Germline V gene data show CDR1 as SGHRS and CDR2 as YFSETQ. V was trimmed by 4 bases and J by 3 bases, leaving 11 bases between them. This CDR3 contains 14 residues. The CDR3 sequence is CASSEGTYNQPQHF. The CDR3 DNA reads TGCGCCAGCAGCGAGGGGACGTACAATCAGCCCCAGCATTTT.

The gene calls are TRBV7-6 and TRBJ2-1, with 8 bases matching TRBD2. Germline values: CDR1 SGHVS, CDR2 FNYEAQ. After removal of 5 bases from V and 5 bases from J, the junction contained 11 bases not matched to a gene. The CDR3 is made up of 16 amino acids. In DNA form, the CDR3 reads TGTGCCAGCAGCCGGGCCCAAGCGGGAGCCCACAATGAGCAGTTCTTC. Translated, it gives CASSRAQAGAHNEQFF.

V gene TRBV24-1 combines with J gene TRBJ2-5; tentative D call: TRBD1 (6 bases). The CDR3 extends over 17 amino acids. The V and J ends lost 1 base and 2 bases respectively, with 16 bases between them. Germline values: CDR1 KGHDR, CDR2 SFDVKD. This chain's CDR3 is CATSDFPLRDKQETQYF. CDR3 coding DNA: TGTGCCACCAGTGATTTTCCCCTCCGGGACAAACAAGAGACCCAGTACTTC.

The CDR3 coding sequence is TGTGCCAGTAGTATAGTATTGGGTTACTACGAGCAGTACTTC. Protein: CASSIVLGYYEQYF. V usage is TRBV19 and J usage is TRBJ2-7; D gene uncertain. This CDR3 is 14 amino acids long. The V and J ends lost 1 base and 3 bases respectively, with 10 bases between them. The germline gives CDR1 LNHDA, CDR2 SQIVND (reference sequence).

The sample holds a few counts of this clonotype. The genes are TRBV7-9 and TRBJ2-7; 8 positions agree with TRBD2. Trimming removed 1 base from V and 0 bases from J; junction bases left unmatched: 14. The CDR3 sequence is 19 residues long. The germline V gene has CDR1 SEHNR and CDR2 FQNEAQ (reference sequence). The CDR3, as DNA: TGTGCCAGCAGCTTAGAGTTGGGGGTTGGCGGGACTAGCTCCTACGAGCAGTACTTC. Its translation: CASSLELGVGGTSSYEQYF.

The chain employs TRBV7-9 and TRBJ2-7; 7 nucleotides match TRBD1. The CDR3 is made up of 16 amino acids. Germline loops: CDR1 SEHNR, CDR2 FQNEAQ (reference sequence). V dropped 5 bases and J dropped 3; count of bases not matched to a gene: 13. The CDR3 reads CASSPLWTGPHYEQYF. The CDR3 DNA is TGTGCCAGCAGCCCCCTTTGGACAGGACCACACTACGAGCAGTACTTC. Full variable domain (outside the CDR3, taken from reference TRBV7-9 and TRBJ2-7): DTGVSQNPRHKITKRGQNVTFRCDPISEHNRLYWYRQTLGQGPEFLTYFQNEAQLEKSRLLSDRFSAERPKGSFSTLEIQRTEQGDSAMYLCASSPLWTGPHYEQYFGPGTRLTVT.

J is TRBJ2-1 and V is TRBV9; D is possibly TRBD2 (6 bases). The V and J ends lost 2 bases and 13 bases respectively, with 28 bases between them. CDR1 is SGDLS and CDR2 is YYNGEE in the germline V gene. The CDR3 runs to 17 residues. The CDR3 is CASSVVGRGPFTGDQFF. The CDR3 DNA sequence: TGTGCCAGCAGCGTCGTTGGTAGGGGACCCTTCACGGGGGATCAGTTCTTC.

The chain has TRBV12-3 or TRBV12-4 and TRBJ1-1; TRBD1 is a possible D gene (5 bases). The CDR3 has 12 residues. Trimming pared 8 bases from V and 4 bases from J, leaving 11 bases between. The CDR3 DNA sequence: TGTGCCAGCGGACTTGGGGGCACTGAAGCTTTCTTT. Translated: CASGLGGTEAFF.

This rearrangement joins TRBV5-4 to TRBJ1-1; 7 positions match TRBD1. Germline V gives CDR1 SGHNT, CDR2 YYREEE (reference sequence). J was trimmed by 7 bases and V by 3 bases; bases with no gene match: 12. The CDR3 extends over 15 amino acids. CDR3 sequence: CASSSLFRQGREAFF. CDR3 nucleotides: TGTGCCAGCAGCTCCTTATTTCGACAGGGCCGTGAAGCTTTCTTT.

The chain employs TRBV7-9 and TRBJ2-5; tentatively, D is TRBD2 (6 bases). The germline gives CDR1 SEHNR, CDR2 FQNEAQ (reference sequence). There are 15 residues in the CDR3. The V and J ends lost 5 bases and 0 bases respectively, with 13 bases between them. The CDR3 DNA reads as TGTGCCAGCAGCCGCGTTCGGGGGTACCAAGAGACCCAGTACTTC. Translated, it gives CASSRVRGYQETQYF.

CDR3: CASRLDYTEAFF. CDR3 nucleotide sequence: TGCGCCAGCAGGCTCGACTACACTGAAGCTTTCTTT. This chain uses TRBV5-1 with TRBJ1-1; D gene uncertain. V gave up 5 bases and J gave up 3 bases, with 8 bases separating them. The CDR3 is 12 amino acids. CDR1 is SGHRS and CDR2 is YFSETQ in the germline V gene.

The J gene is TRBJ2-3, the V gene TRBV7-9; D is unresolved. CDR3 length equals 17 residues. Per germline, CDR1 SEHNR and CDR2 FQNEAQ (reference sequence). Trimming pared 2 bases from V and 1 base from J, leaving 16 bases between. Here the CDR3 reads CASSLMVSPAGTDTQYF. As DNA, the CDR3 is TGTGCCAGCAGCTTAATGGTATCACCGGCGGGCACAGATACGCAGTATTTT.

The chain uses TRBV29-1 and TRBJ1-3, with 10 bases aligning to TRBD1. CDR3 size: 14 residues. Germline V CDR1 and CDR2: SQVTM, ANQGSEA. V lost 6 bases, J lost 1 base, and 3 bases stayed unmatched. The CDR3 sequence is CSVTGGASGNTIYF. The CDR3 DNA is TGCAGCGTGACAGGGGGCGCGTCTGGAAACACCATATATTTT.

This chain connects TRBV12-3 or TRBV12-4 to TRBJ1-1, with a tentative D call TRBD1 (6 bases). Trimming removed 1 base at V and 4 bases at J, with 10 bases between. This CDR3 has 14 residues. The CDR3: CASSLGGASTEAFF. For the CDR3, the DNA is TGTGCCAGCAGTTTAGGGGGGGCAAGCACTGAAGCTTTCTTT.

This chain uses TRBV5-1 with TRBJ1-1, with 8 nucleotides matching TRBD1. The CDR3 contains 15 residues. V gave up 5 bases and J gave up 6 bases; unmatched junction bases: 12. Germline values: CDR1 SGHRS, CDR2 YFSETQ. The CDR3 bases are TGCGCCAGCAGACGGACGGACAGGGAGATTCCTGAAGCTTTCTTT. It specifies CASRRTDREIPEAFF.